This T cell receptor beta chain was recovered during a study of Graves' ophthalmopathy and Graves' hyperthyroidism listed by TCRdb under 2018. Regarding the complete study: Peripheral blood was collected at initial diagnosis, prior to any treatment. To tell Graves' ophthalmopathy apart from Graves' hyperthyroidism, and to predict which patients would progress to ophthalmopathy, the study relied on TCR beta repertoire signatures. In total, 135 blood samples were TCR-sequenced: around 42 ophthalmopathy, 75 hyperthyroidism and some 17 hyperthyroidism-to-ophthalmopathy patients. To explore V-J signatures that separate ophthalmopathy from hyperthyroidism, a discovery set of approximately 100 patients was enrolled, consisting of 40 to 45 with ophthalmopathy and around 57 with stable hyperthyroidism. The independent validation cohort included some 19 hyperthyroidism patients plus 17 patients who later progressed from hyperthyroidism to ophthalmopathy. In six hyperthyroidism patients, the T-cell repertoire of thyroid tissue was compared with the T-cell repertoire of blood. Following sample collection, hyperthyroidism patients were given methimazole at a starting dose of 30 mg daily, and ophthalmopathy patients were given high-dose intravenous methylprednisolone. The 75 to 100 discovery patients were randomly split 7:3 into training and test sets.

The paper's findings and limits, for the study overall: In validation, the model predicted ophthalmopathy progression with roughly 68% sensitivity and roughly 72% specificity; around twelve predicted patients were CT-confirmed with GO in a median of approximately six months. Sample size was not predetermined statistically, and investigators were not blinded to group allocation. Most of the expanded thyroid clonotypes with a frequency above 0.001 were also detected in blood, and it was suggested that the thyroid immune response may be reflected by blood repertoires. Ophthalmopathy was separated from stable hyperthyroidism by the 13-signature model with around 89% sensitivity and around 81% specificity in cross-validation and with 80%/75% in the test set.

This clonotype was found many times. The antigen it binds to is not known. Qualities for individual bases were not recorded, and no much larger clone is one base off. For repertoire sequencing, TCR beta CDR3 regions were amplified from RNA transcripts. The first round of RT-PCR was done with HTBI primers and the Qiagen OneStep RT-PCR kit, and was followed by a second round of multiplex PCR, then size selection and purification. Sequencing of the libraries was carried out on an Illumina HiSeq2000 in paired-end mode with 100 bp reads. The authors' analysis ran thus. SOAPnuke was used to process the reads, removing any read that contained adapters or uncalled bases, had a mean Phred below 15, or lacked an exact match to the constant primer or identifier. High-quality paired reads were merged with COPE v1.2.5. Each unique nucleotide sequence was treated as a clonotype, and MiTCR v1.1 was used to align the clonotypes to the IMGT TRB V, D and J references. The analysis was limited to V-J combinations with a frequency above 0.0001, which together covered 99% to 99.2% of the repertoires. For each V-J combination, a TCR clonal expansion and chaos score was defined as F50 clonal expansion divided by the chaos observed in the TCRdist matrix. Features were reduced by Welch's t-statistics and random forest to approximately 13 V-J combinations, which fed a naive Bayes classifier. The similarity between thyroid and blood repertoires was quantified using the Morisita-Horn index. In TCRdb, the public reads were trimmed at Q25 with fastp and aligned with MiXCR, with productive beta chains retained. Rows with a matching CDR3 protein are joined into one entry that keeps the most common DNA and genes. Here the V and J calls rest on TCRdb's processing, not on the authors' analysis. The sample table shows hundreds of thousands of distinct CDR3 sequences, and about 24% are seen once. The ten largest clones add up to more than 5.5% of the sample.

Hyperthyroidism was defined as stable when no progression to ophthalmopathy occurred within 18 months of follow-up. Patients with hyperthyroidism were aged 18 to 65 years, had been newly diagnosed, and had a disease duration of less than 2 months. Patients with other autoimmune diseases, uncontrolled infections, pregnancy or lactation were excluded from the study. Diagnosis was based on clinical symptoms, serum thyroxine, TRAb, thyroid ultrasound and orbital computed tomography. Using Ficoll-Paque density gradient centrifugation, PBMCs were isolated from roughly 9.2 ml of fresh peripheral blood. Total RNA was extracted with Trizol reagent and quality-checked on an Agilent 2100 Bioanalyzer. From the germline V gene, CDR1 is SGDLS and CDR2 is YYNGEE. The CDR3 runs 16 amino acids, cysteine and phenylalanine included. Only the CDR3 DNA is retained, 48 bases long and in frame from the first base. V loses 0 bases of germline sequence and J loses 5 bases, and the interval between the two ends is 17 bases.

The V gene is TRBV9 and the J gene is TRBJ1-1, with the D gene not clear enough to name. The sequence was obtained from a woman aged 18-29 years with stable Graves' hyperthyroidism. Some clones in this sample may be carry-over from other donors' samples. Donor details come from another sample of the same person, matched by shared clones. Sequenced input: peripheral blood. The base sequence is TGTGCCAGCAGCGTAGGGCCTGTCAGGCTAGGAACTGAAGCTTTCTTT. The encoded protein is CASSVGPVRLGTEAFF.